This TCR beta chain was recorded in a study of T cell responses to AZD1222 COVID-19 vaccine. Measured with immunoSEQ multiplex PCR; TCRdb has only the in-frame clones, and not every one. The table shows 130,000 to 150,000 clones, with around 90% occurring only once. As regards this clone: The antigen is not known.

Overall study results and limits: Vaccine-associated CD4 TCRs spanned spike, dominant at 160-218 and 743-854. Repertoires were obtained only post-peak T cell response. Two AZD1222 administrations were followed by greater Spike-specific TCR breadth and depth.

The CDR3 runs to 14 residues. Germline CDR1 SGDLS, CDR2 YYNGEE. The ends were cut back, 3 bases at V and 4 bases at J, with 13 bases in the middle. The specimen comprised peripheral blood, sampled on day 0 of MenACWY control vaccination. The rearrangement uses TRBV9 and TRBJ2-5, with D tentatively TRBD2 (7 bases). The sequence derives from an adult in good health. As DNA, the CDR3 is TGTGCCAGCAGCGAAGGGGGGGTAGCAGAGACCCAGTACTTC. This sequence encodes CASSEGGVAETQYF.